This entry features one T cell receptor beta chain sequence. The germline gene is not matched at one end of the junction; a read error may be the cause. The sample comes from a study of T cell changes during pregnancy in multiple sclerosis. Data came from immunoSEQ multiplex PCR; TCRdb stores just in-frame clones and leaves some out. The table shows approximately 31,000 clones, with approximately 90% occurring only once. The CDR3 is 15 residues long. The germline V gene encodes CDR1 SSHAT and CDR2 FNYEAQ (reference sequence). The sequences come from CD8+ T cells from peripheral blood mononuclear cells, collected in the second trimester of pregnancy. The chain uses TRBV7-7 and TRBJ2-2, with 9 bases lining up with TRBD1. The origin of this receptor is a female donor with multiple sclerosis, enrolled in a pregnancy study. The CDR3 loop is CASSPPGTGTGELFF. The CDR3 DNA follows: TGTGCTAGCAGCCCGCCCGGGACAGGGACCGGGGAGCTGTTTTTT.